This is a list of T cell receptor beta chains from one sample in a study of OX40 agonist ivuxolimab in advanced cancers. Libraries were prepared by immunoSEQ multiplex PCR; TCRdb keeps only in-frame clonotypes and omits some of them. The table lists about 48,000 clones, 80% to 90% of them singletons, with 9.9% in the top ten. Sample: CD4+ or CD8+ T cells sorted from blood, taken in a trial of the OX40 agonist ivuxolimab. Receptors originate from an adult with an advanced solid tumor such as melanoma, head and neck, liver or kidney cancer. Both conserved end residues are trimmed from each CDR3.

V gene	J gene	CDR3 protein
TRBV29-1	TRBJ2-7	SASTGAYEQY
TRBV5-1	TRBJ2-7	ASSLVSGSAYEQY
TRBV7-8	TRBJ2-5	ASSLGTRETQY
TRBV10-2	TRBJ1-4	ASRDRGGNEKLF
TRBV6-6	TRBJ2-1	ASSGPGTSGSYEQF
TRBV7-2	TRBJ2-2	ASSLARTPGELF
TRBV6-6	TRBJ1-6	ASSPSEYNSPLH
TRBV7-9	TRBJ1-2	ASSPKTGARSGYT
TRBV2	TRBJ1-5	ASRTRPVEPQH
TRBV7-3	TRBJ2-5	ASSLTGTEETQY
TRBV4-2	TRBJ2-7	ASSQELSSYEQY
TRBV27	TRBJ1-6	ASSFRLPGLEGSPLH
TRBV30	TRBJ2-5	AWSGPPNQETQY
TRBV11-2	TRBJ2-3	ASSSTGRGTDTQY
TRBV5-5	TRBJ1-4	ASSLGGQGDEKLF
TRBV19	TRBJ2-1	ASSPGLAGRSSYNEQF
TRBV4-1	TRBJ1-1	ASSPPRGAMNTEAF
TRBV7-9	TRBJ2-3	ASSPPTDRSWDTQY
TRBV25-1	TRBJ2-7	ASSESQGSYEQY
TRBV30	TRBJ1-4	AWRSLANEKLF
TRBV30	TRBJ2-3	AWSEQGDTQY
TRBV30	TRBJ1-1	AWSGMDTEAF
TRBV5-1	TRBJ1-6	ASSRTQGANSPLH
TRBV27	TRBJ2-5	ASSLAGAETQY
TRBV18	TRBJ1-4	ASSPLRGFGTYNEKLF
TRBV27	TRBJ2-7	ASSSWGGENEQY
TRBV30	TRBJ2-1	AWSDELGGSKNEQF
TRBV6-1	TRBJ1-1	ASSAQGTEAF
TRBV27	TRBJ1-1	ASSRQVNTEAF
TRBV30	TRBJ1-3	AWSVGTAGNTIY
TRBV7-3	TRBJ2-3	ASSRGLAGATQY
TRBV2	TRBJ1-2	ASSEAFPGAYT
TRBV19	TRBJ2-1	ASSLNGRYNEQF
TRBV5-1	TRBJ2-5	ASSASTSGETQY
TRBV9	TRBJ2-3	ASSPISGRAVGDTQY
TRBV5-1	TRBJ1-3	ASSFEGAGGNTIY
TRBV6-5	TRBJ1-2	ASSSTSYGYT
TRBV10-1	TRBJ1-1	ASSDWDTRGTEAF
TRBV5-1	TRBJ2-7	ASSSSHLAGALDEQY
TRBV7-6	TRBJ2-6	ASSLNSGANVLT
TRBV5-1	TRBJ1-4	ASSLKGSGANEKLF
TRBV1	TRBJ1-6	TSSQDRLDRAVDSPLH
TRBV19	TRBJ2-7	ASAGGSGASYEQY
TRBV7-3	TRBJ1-3	ASSSPGTVSGNTIY
TRBV28	TRBJ2-1	ASSVRLAVNGEQF
TRBV6-5	TRBJ1-2	ASSYDTSRPDRPYT
TRBV11-2	TRBJ1-4	ASSLHGGFFEKLF
TRBV27	TRBJ2-7	ASSSGQLFYEQY
TRBV11-2	TRBJ2-7	ASSPIGRLTDEQY
TRBV30	TRBJ2-3	AWLTSGSGNTQY
TRBV11-2	TRBJ2-7	AAGGAGARTDEQY
TRBV16	TRBJ2-7	ASSQSIGQGGHEQY
TRBV30	TRBJ1-1	AWSGNLNTEAF